This TCR beta chain was observed in a study of regulatory T cells in long-lasting Graves disease. The sample holds many counts of this clonotype. The antigen remains unidentified. As for time point: persistent/refractory GD, antithyroid drugs over 5 years with positive TRAb. The TCR library was made from RNA extracted from PBMCs. The EDTA tubes were filled with around 9 milliliters of drawn peripheral blood. Whole-study results and caveats: There was favoring of TRBV28, TRBJ1-2 and TRBJ2-5 in persistent disease.

The CDR3 runs to 18 residues. Germline values: CDR1 MDHEN, CDR2 SYDVKM. Trimming stripped 2 bases from V and 1 base from J, with 17 bases between. Construction of the TCR beta libraries employed iRepertoire HTBI primers in conjunction with Arm-PCR of CDR3 regions. A single record per CDR3 protein comes from TCRdb applying MiXCR to the multiplex PCR reads. Here the sample spans roughly 490,000 distinct CDR3 sequences, 22% being singletons. Sequenced here: peripheral blood mononuclear cells (PBMCs), sampled when the disease was refractory, from a patient treated with antithyroid drugs. The TCR was taken from a female donor with Graves disease. The chain joins TRBV28 to TRBJ1-4; D is unresolved. CDR3 sequence: CASSLPGPEKRTNEKLFF. CDR3 nucleotide sequence: TGTGCCAGCAGTTTACCCGGACCGGAGAAACGAACTAATGAAAAACTGTTTTTT. Full variable domain (outside the CDR3, taken from reference TRBV28 and TRBJ1-4): DVKVTQSSRYLVKRTGEKVFLECVQDMDHENMFWYRQDPGLGLRLIYFSYDVKMKEKGDIPEGYSVSREKKERFSLILESASTNQTSMYLCASSLPGPEKRTNEKLFFGSGTQLSVL.